Sequencing of this TCR beta chain was carried out in a study of blood T cell repertoires in COVID-19. Germline CDR1 SGHVS, CDR2 FNYEAQ. V was trimmed by 3 bases and J by 2 bases, leaving 9 bases between them. This CDR3 spans 14 amino acids. Participant age was about 18 to 89 years, and participants resided in around 24 US areas. Generated by immunoSEQ multiplex PCR, the TCRdb table keeps only in-frame clones and is missing some. The sample lists roughly 220,000 clones, around 80% occurring once. Material for sequencing was PBMCs or T cells enriched from blood (not recorded which). The sequence derives from a man under 40 with acute COVID-19. The J gene is TRBJ2-3, the V gene TRBV7-6, with D unclear. In DNA form, the CDR3 reads TGTGCCAGCAGCTTCTCGGCGGTCACAGATACGCAGTATTTT. It yields the protein CASSFSAVTDTQYF.